This is a list of T cell receptor beta chains from one sample in a study of blood T cell repertoires in COVID-19. The table came from immunoSEQ multiplex PCR; TCRdb's copy has only in-frame clones and leaves some out. The data contain about 130,000 clones, 80% to 90% of them singletons. What was sequenced was PBMCs or T cells enriched from blood (not recorded which). The origin of the receptors is a woman between 50 and 59 years old who had recovered from COVID-19. Each CDR3 is given with its conserved first and last residue. The order of the fields is V gene, J gene, D gene, clone size, CDR3 DNA, CDR3 protein. A D gene is named only where the DNA matches it firmly. A clone size is listed for some rows: how often the clone was seen (once, few, many), or a class if it is expanded.

>TRBV29-1|TRBJ1-1|NA|few
TGCAGCGCTGGGCTCCAGGAAGCTTTCTTT
CSAGLQEAFF
>TRBV11-2|TRBJ1-2|TRBD1|NA
TGTGCCAGCAGCGGGTGGGACAGGGTAAATTTTGGTGGCTACACCTTC
CASSGWDRVNFGGYTF
>TRBV7-6|TRBJ2-1|NA|once
TGTGCCAGCAGCTTGGGGAGGAATGAGCAGTTCTTC
CASSLGRNEQFF
>TRBV19|TRBJ2-7|NA|NA
TGTGCCAGTAGTATCCGAAGCTACGGACAGAACGAGCAGTACTTC
CASSIRSYGQNEQYF
>TRBV5-6|TRBJ1-2|NA|once
TGTGCCAGCAGCTTGTTAGTCGGGGTACATGGCTACACCTTC
CASSLLVGVHGYTF
>TRBV4-1|TRBJ1-2|TRBD1|once
TGCGCCAGCAACGAACCCGGGACAGGGGGCGTAAATGGCTACACCTTC
CASNEPGTGGVNGYTF
>TRBV9|TRBJ1-1|NA|NA
TGTGCCAGCAGCGTAGGAGGAGGGGGGGTTTACGGCACTGAAGCTTTCTTT
CASSVGGGGVYGTEAFF
>TRBV4-1|TRBJ1-6|NA|NA
TGCGCCAGCAGCCAAGATAAATCACGGTTGAGCTCCTATAATTCACCCCTCCACTTT
CASSQDKSRLSSYNSPLHF
>TRBV11-3|TRBJ2-7|TRBD2|NA
TGTGCCAGCAGCCCACTGACTAGCGGGGGGACCTCCTACGAGCAGTACTTC
CASSPLTSGGTSYEQYF
>TRBV25-1|TRBJ2-7|TRBD2|NA
TGTGCCAGCAGTGCAGGGACTAGCGGGCTCTCCTACGAGCAGTACTTC
CASSAGTSGLSYEQYF
>TRBV5-1|TRBJ1-1|TRBD1|NA
TGCGCCAGTGGACCGTACACAGGGGGCGATGCTTTCTTT
CASGPYTGGDAFF
>TRBV7-9|TRBJ2-3|NA|NA
TGTGCCAGCAGCCCAGGGACTTCTAGCACAGATACGCAGTATTTT
CASSPGTSSTDTQYF
>TRBV7-2|TRBJ1-4|NA|NA
TGTGCCAGCAGCTTAGCGCAGGGAAATGAAAAACTGTTTTTT
CASSLAQGNEKLFF
>TRBV6-5|TRBJ1-2|TRBD1|NA
TGTGCCAGCAGTTACGGACAGGGGGCCTATGGCTACACCTTC
CASSYGQGAYGYTF
>TRBV4-3|TRBJ1-4|TRBD1|NA
TGCGCCAGCAGCCAAGGGGACAGGGGGGGCGAAAAACTGTTTTTT
CASSQGDRGGEKLFF
>TRBV5-6|TRBJ2-7|NA|once
TGTGCCAGCAGCTTGGGTACAGGGCTCGAGCAGTACTTC
CASSLGTGLEQYF
>TRBV27|TRBJ2-7|NA|NA
TGTGCCAGCAGTTCGGAGGCGCAATACGAGCAGTACTTC
CASSSEAQYEQYF
>TRBV2|TRBJ2-1|TRBD2|NA
TGTGCCAGCAGGGCGTACAGCGGGGGGGCCGCGGATGAGCAGTTCTTC
CASRAYSGGAADEQFF
>TRBV19|TRBJ1-1|TRBD1|once
TGTGCCAGTGGGACAGGGGGGACCAACACTGAAGCTTTCTTT
CASGTGGTNTEAFF
>TRBV10-3|TRBJ2-7|TRBD2|NA
TGTGCCATCAGTGCCCATCCTGGGGGGGAATACGAGCAGTACTTC
CAISAHPGGEYEQYF
>TRBV4-1|TRBJ2-3|NA|NA
TGCGCCAGCAGCCAATCTGGGGGGATGGCAGATACGCAGTATTTT
CASSQSGGMADTQYF
>TRBV12-5|TRBJ2-4|TRBD2|NA
TGTGCTAGTGGCGGACTAGCGGGGGGGTTAGAAAACATTCAGTACTTC
CASGGLAGGLENIQYF
>TRBV5-4|TRBJ2-7|TRBD1|NA
TGTGCCAGCAGCCTAGGGGACAGGGGGCCCTACGAGCAGTACTTC
CASSLGDRGPYEQYF
>TRBV5-1|TRBJ1-1|TRBD1|NA
TGCGCCAGCAGCTTGGCCGACAGGGGGAACACTGAAGCTTTCTTT
CASSLADRGNTEAFF
>TRBV7-2|TRBJ2-5|TRBD2|NA
TGTGCCAGCAGTCGTCTAGCGGGGGGGCTTCGAGAGACCCAGTACTTC
CASSRLAGGLRETQYF
>TRBV27|TRBJ2-3|TRBD2|once
TGTGCCAGCAGTCCGCGGACTAGGCCCGTCACAGATACGCAGTATTTT
CASSPRTRPVTDTQYF
>TRBV4-3|TRBJ2-1|TRBD2|NA
TGCGCCAGCAGCTCAGATTGGTCCCCTAGCGGGGCGTACAATGAGCAGTTCTTC
CASSSDWSPSGAYNEQFF
>TRBV30|TRBJ2-5|NA|NA
TGTGCCTGGAGTGTCAGGGGCGGTGGAGAGACCCAGTACTTC
CAWSVRGGGETQYF
>TRBV14|TRBJ2-7|NA|NA
TGTGCCAGCAGCCAAGATAGCTCCTCAAGCTCCTACGAGCAGTACTTC
CASSQDSSSSSYEQYF
>TRBV10-3|TRBJ2-3|TRBD2|few
TGTGCCATCAGAGCCCACTACAGCGGGGGGGGGTCAGATACGCAGTATTTT
CAIRAHYSGGGSDTQYF